This is a list of T cell receptor beta chains from one sample in a study of blood T cell repertoires in COVID-19. Only in-frame clones appear in the TCRdb table, and some are missing; sequencing was by immunoSEQ multiplex PCR. Of about 180,000 clones listed, about 80% are singletons. The sequencing input was peripheral blood. These receptors were collected from a human donor in a cohort sampled during active COVID-19. Each CDR3 is given with its conserved first and last residue. The order of the fields is clone size, D gene, V gene, CDR3 length, J gene, CDR3 DNA, CDR3 protein. D genes are given only for firm matches. Clone sizes are given selectively: once, few, many, or a class where the clone is expanded.

many	NA	TRBV19	14	TRBJ1-5	TGTGCCACACTAGACCCCGGGCGAAATCAGCCCCAGCATTTT	CATLDPGRNQPQHF
NA	NA	TRBV19	13	TRBJ1-6	TGTGCCAGTCGACATCTTGGGAATTCACCCCTCCACTTT	CASRHLGNSPLHF
NA	TRBD1	TRBV30	15	TRBJ1-2	TGTGCCAGACTCAGGGGGACCGACCATAACTATGGCTACACCTTC	CARLRGTDHNYGYTF
NA	TRBD1	TRBV5-6	15	TRBJ2-1	TGTGCCAGCAGCCCTAGCCCGGGACAGTACAATGAGCAGTTCTTC	CASSPSPGQYNEQFF
once	NA	TRBV19	15	TRBJ1-5	TGTGCCAGTAGTATCCAGACTTATAGCAATCAGCCCCAGCATTTT	CASSIQTYSNQPQHF
NA	NA	TRBV6-1	14	TRBJ2-7	TGTGCCAGCAGTGAATCCGGGGGGCGGTACGAGCAGTACTTC	CASSESGGRYEQYF
NA	NA	TRBV6-5	13	TRBJ1-2	TGTGCCAGCAGGTTACAGGGCTACTATGGCTACACCTTC	CASRLQGYYGYTF
NA	NA	TRBV7-2	13	TRBJ1-1	TGTGCCAGCAGCTTTAATACAGGCCCTGAAGCTTTCTTT	CASSFNTGPEAFF
once	NA	TRBV19	14	TRBJ1-4	TGTGCCAGTAGTATAGCCGCGGGAGGCGAAAAACTGTTTTTT	CASSIAAGGEKLFF
NA	NA	TRBV6-5	13	TRBJ2-4	TGTGCCAGCGATACGGGGGCCAAAAACATTCAGTACTTC	CASDTGAKNIQYF
NA	TRBD2	TRBV19	16	TRBJ2-7	TGTGCCAGTAGTATCTCTAAGCGGGGGGGCCATTACGAGCAGTACTTC	CASSISKRGGHYEQYF
NA	NA	TRBV6-5	14	TRBJ2-7	TGTGCCAGCAGTTACGGGGGGGCATCCTACGAGCAGTACTTC	CASSYGGASYEQYF
once	TRBD1	TRBV25-1	15	TRBJ1-1	TGTGCCAGCAGTGGACAGGGTGGGAAGAACACTGAAGCTTTCTTT	CASSGQGGKNTEAFF
NA	TRBD1	TRBV18	18	TRBJ1-1	TGTGCCAGCTCACCACCGCGAGGGGACAGCGAGTACAACACTGAAGCTTTCTTT	CASSPPRGDSEYNTEAFF
NA	TRBD1	TRBV5-1	15	TRBJ2-3	TGCGCCAGCAGCTTACAGGGGGCCGGTACAGATACGCAGTATTTT	CASSLQGAGTDTQYF
NA	TRBD1	TRBV11-1	13	TRBJ1-1	TGTGCCAGCTTTGCAGGGGGTCAGGATAAAGCTTTCTTT	CASFAGGQDKAFF
NA	TRBD2	TRBV6-5	13	TRBJ2-7	TGTGCCAGCAGTTATGGGAGGGACGACGAGCAGTACTTC	CASSYGRDDEQYF
NA	NA	TRBV19	15	TRBJ1-2	TGTGCCAGTAGTATTATCGCTGACATGAACTATGGCTACACCTTC	CASSIIADMNYGYTF
NA	NA	TRBV6-2/TRBV6-3	15	TRBJ2-3	TGTGCCAGCAGTCGCCTCAGGGTTGACACAGATACGCAGTATTTT	CASSRLRVDTDTQYF
once	NA	TRBV5-1	13	TRBJ2-7	TGCGCCAGCAGCCTAGCTACATCCTACGAGCAGTACTTC	CASSLATSYEQYF
few	NA	TRBV21-1	13	TRBJ1-1	TGTGCCAGCAGCAAGCGAAAAGCAGGAGAAGCTTTCTTT	CASSKRKAGEAFF
NA	NA	TRBV7-3	13	TRBJ1-6	TGTGCCAGCAGCTTAAACTACAATTCACCCCTCCACTTT	CASSLNYNSPLHF
NA	TRBD1	TRBV2	13	TRBJ1-6	TGTGCCAGCGGGACAGGGGGTGGTTCACCCCTCCACTTT	CASGTGGGSPLHF
NA	NA	TRBV9	15	TRBJ1-2	TGTGCCAGCAGCGTAGGTCGGGATGGGGACTATGGCTACACCTTC	CASSVGRDGDYGYTF
NA	NA	TRBV2	13	TRBJ2-7	TGTGCCAGCCTGCTCGGTGTCTCCTACGAGCAGTACTTC	CASLLGVSYEQYF
few	TRBD2	TRBV12-3/TRBV12-4	13	TRBJ2-1	TGTGCCAGCAGTTTAGAGCGGGGTGAAAAGCAGTTCTTC	CASSLERGEKQFF
NA	TRBD2	TRBV7-9	15	TRBJ2-5	TGTGCCAGCAGCTTAGCTTCTCCAGCGGGGGAGACCCAGTACTTC	CASSLASPAGETQYF
NA	NA	TRBV18	15	TRBJ1-2	TGTGCCAGCTCACCACAGCAGGGAACTAACTATGGCTACACCTTC	CASSPQQGTNYGYTF
NA	TRBD1	TRBV27	16	TRBJ1-5	TGTGCCAGCAGACCGACAGGGGGCTTGAGCAATCAGCCCCAGCATTTT	CASRPTGGLSNQPQHF
NA	NA	TRBV12-3/TRBV12-4	13	TRBJ1-5	TGTGCCAGCAGTTTAGTCCGGGATCAGCCCCAGCATTTT	CASSLVRDQPQHF
NA	TRBD2	TRBV5-4	19	TRBJ2-1	TGTGCCAGCAGCTCCGGAACTAGCGGGGGGGCTCCGAGGCCGGGTGAGCAGTTCTTC	CASSSGTSGGAPRPGEQFF
few	NA	TRBV10-1	16	TRBJ1-2	TGCGCCAGCTTTCCCCACCATGGGGGCCAAGATTATGGCTACACCTTC	CASFPHHGGQDYGYTF
NA	TRBD1	TRBV5-5	15	TRBJ2-2	TGTGCCAGCAGCTTGGCGGGACAGTTAACCGGGGAGCTGTTTTTT	CASSLAGQLTGELFF
NA	TRBD1	TRBV6-6	13	TRBJ1-1	TGTGCCACCAGGGGGTTGGAGAGGGCTGAAGCTTTCTTT	CATRGLERAEAFF
few	TRBD2	TRBV19	15	TRBJ2-7	TGTGCCAGTAGTTTACTAGCGGGGGATTCCTACGAGCAGTACTTC	CASSLLAGDSYEQYF
NA	TRBD1	TRBV4-1	15	TRBJ1-2	TGCGCCAGCAGCCAAGGGACAGGACTTAACTATGGCTACACCTTC	CASSQGTGLNYGYTF
NA	NA	TRBV24-1	14	TRBJ1-5	TGTGCCACCGAAGGCGGGATCCCCAATCAGCCCCAGCATTTT	CATEGGIPNQPQHF
NA	NA	TRBV5-4	14	TRBJ2-2	TGTGCCAGCAGCGAATTCAGGGTATCCGGGGAGCTGTTTTTT	CASSEFRVSGELFF
NA	NA	TRBV4-1	14	TRBJ2-7	TGCGCCAGCAGCCAAGAGACTACCTTCTACGAGCAGTACTTC	CASSQETTFYEQYF
NA	NA	TRBV7-9	13	TRBJ2-5	TGTGCCAGCAGCTCGACAGGTCAAGAGACCCAGTACTTC	CASSSTGQETQYF
NA	TRBD1	TRBV6-1	16	TRBJ2-2	TGTGCCAGCAGTGAAGCCGGGACAGGGGGTAACGGGGAGCTGTTTTTT	CASSEAGTGGNGELFF
NA	TRBD2	TRBV29-1	14	TRBJ2-3	TGCAGCGTTGAGGCGGGGGGGCGAACAGATACGCAGTATTTT	CSVEAGGRTDTQYF
NA	NA	TRBV5-1	15	TRBJ2-5	TGCGCCAGCAGCTTGGCCGGTCGCATCGGAGAGACCCAGTACTTC	CASSLAGRIGETQYF
NA	TRBD2	TRBV12-3/TRBV12-4	12	TRBJ2-1	TGTGCCAGCAGTTTGCGGGGGGGCCGTGGGTTCTTC	CASSLRGGRGFF
NA	NA	TRBV30	14	TRBJ2-5	TGTGCCTGGAGTGCGAAGGTAGCCCGAGAGACCCAGTACTTC	CAWSAKVARETQYF
NA	NA	TRBV11-3	15	TRBJ2-6	TGTGCCAGCTCACTAGGGGGCTCTGGGGCCAACGTCCTGACTTTC	CASSLGGSGANVLTF
NA	TRBD2	TRBV11-1	16	TRBJ2-5	TGTGCCAGCAGCTTAAGGTTCGCGGGGGACCAAGAGACCCAGTACTTC	CASSLRFAGDQETQYF
NA	NA	TRBV2	10	TRBJ2-7	TGTGCCAGCGCTGGCAGCGAGCAGTACTTC	CASAGSEQYF
once	TRBD1	TRBV11-2	15	TRBJ1-2	TGTGCCAGCAGTCCGGACAGGCCCCTGAACTATGGCTACACCTTC	CASSPDRPLNYGYTF